Reported below is one T cell receptor beta chain. Its antigen is still unknown. This record comes from a study of T cell responses to AZD1222 COVID-19 vaccine. V shed 5 bases and J 0 bases; nucleotides not matched to a gene: 6. This CDR3 has 17 amino acids. Germline V gene lookup returns CDR1 SGHNT and CDR2 YYREEE (reference sequence). Pooled together were second doses at about 4 or about 12 weeks. Only in-frame clones appear in the TCRdb table, and some are missing; sequencing was by immunoSEQ multiplex PCR. The data show about 69,000 clones, 83% seen once. Study-wide results and limits: The study found vaccine-associated CD4 TCRs spanning spike, dominant at 160-218 and 743-854. Most donors were white British, females outnumbered males, and clonal diversity was possibly underestimated. Reportedly, nearly half of unique spike TCRs recognized epitopes outside B.1.351/B.1.1.7 mutations.

The clonotype originates from an adult who received the AZD1222 COVID-19 vaccine. Here the sequenced sample was peripheral blood, taken 28 days after the second AZD1222 dose. The gene calls are TRBV5-4 and TRBJ2-2, with 11 bases matching TRBD2. The CDR3, as DNA: TGTGCCAGCAGTCCCACTAGCGGGGGTACGAACACCGGGGAGCTGTTTTTT. Its translation: CASSPTSGGTNTGELFF.